This T cell receptor beta chain was identified in a study of blood T cell repertoires in COVID-19. For the study at large: The origin of the acute and convalescent COVID-19 samples was the United States, Italy and Spain. PBMCs, B-cell-depleted T cells, or T cells were the source of the cDNA or gDNA that made up the material.

Recruited during active infection, patients (from Seattle) were subsequently followed longitudinally. This CDR3 comprises 19 residues. In germline, CDR1 is LNHDA, CDR2 SQIVND (reference sequence). With V trimmed by 1 base and J by 3 bases, 12 bases remained unmatched. Original data processing: Amplification of reference gene primers was used by the study to estimate nucleated cell counts. This table comes from immunoSEQ multiplex PCR, and its TCRdb copy is limited to in-frame clones, with some not included. The DNA gave D and trimming, while V, J and clone size come from that table. The top ten clones hold 3% to 4% of a sample with around 340,000 clones, over 85% of them seen once.

The sequence was collected from a woman in her fifties or sixties with COVID-19, enrolled during active disease. The sequencing input was peripheral blood. The gene calls are TRBV19 and TRBJ1-2; 12 nucleotides line up with TRBD1. In nucleotides, the CDR3 is TGTGCCAGTAGTATAGGGGGACAGGGGGCCTTCGTCGCGTACTATGGCTACACCTTC. This gives the protein CASSIGGQGAFVAYYGYTF.